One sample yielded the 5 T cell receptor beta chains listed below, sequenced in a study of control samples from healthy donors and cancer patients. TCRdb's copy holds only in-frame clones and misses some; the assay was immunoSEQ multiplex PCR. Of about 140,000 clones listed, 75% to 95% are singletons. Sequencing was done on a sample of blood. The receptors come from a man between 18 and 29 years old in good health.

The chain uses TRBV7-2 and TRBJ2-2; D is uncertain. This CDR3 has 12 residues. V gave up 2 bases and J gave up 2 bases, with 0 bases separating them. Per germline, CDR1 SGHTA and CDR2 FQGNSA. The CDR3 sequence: CASSLNTGELFF. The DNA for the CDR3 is TGTGCCAGCAGCTTAAACACCGGGGAGCTGTTTTTT.

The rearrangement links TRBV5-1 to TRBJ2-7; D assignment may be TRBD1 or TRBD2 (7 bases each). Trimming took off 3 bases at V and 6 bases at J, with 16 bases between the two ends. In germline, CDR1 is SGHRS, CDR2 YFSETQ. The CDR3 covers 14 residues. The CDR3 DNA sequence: TGCGCCAGCAGCTGGGGCCAGGGGGGGCGCGAGCAGTACTTC. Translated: CASSWGQGGREQYF.

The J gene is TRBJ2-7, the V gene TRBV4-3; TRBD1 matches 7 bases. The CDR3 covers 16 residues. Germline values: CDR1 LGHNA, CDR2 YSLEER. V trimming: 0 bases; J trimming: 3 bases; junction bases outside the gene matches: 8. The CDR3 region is CASSQDSQGVNYEQYF. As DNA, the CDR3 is TGCGCCAGCAGCCAAGATTCCCAGGGGGTCAACTACGAGCAGTACTTC.

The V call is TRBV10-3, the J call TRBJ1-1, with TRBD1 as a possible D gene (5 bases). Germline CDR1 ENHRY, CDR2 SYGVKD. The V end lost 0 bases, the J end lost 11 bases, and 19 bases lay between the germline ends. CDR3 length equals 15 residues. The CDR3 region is CAISESSAGRDEAFF. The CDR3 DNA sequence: TGTGCCATCAGTGAGTCAAGTGCAGGGCGCGACGAGGCTTTCTTT.

The CDR3: CASSQDPPRGGTDTQYF. CDR3 coding DNA: TGTGCCAGCAGCCAAGACCCCCCGCGGGGGGGCACAGATACGCAGTATTTT. J is TRBJ2-3 and V is TRBV3-1 (or the pseudogene TRBV3-2), with 8 bases identical to TRBD2. The CDR3 has 17 amino acids. Unmatched junction bases numbered 6, after V lost 0 bases and J lost 1 base. Per the germline V gene, CDR1 is LGHDT and CDR2 is YNNKEL (reference sequence).